The present entry profiles one T cell receptor (beta chain) with its context. The clone's antigen remains unknown. Base qualities are missing; no much larger clone stands one base away. CD4+ T cells from unexposed donors were collected before the COVID-19 pandemic (2011-2018). Following 10 days of culture, the EasySep CD4+ T cell isolation kit was used to isolate CD4+ T cells. As far as cell numbers permitted, CD4+ T cells from unexposed donors were tested for reactivity against SARS-CoV-2 S and N as well as four spike pools from common cold coronaviruses. Each well received over 1.5 million PBMCs, cultured in IMDM supplemented with roughly 5.3% human AB serum and roughly 10 IU/ml IL-2. Half of the culture medium was replaced with fresh IL-2-containing medium on days 3 and 7. In general, every peptide culture condition was set up in three replicate wells. Leukapheresis product for the unexposed donors was bought commercially. Ficoll-Paque PLUS gradient centrifugation was used to isolate PBMCs from leukapheresis product or whole blood. PBMCs were either used fresh in the expansion assay or cryopreserved at -140 degrees C. The QIAamp Micro DNA Kit was used to extract genomic DNA from the CD4+ T cells.

The data originate from a study of CD4 T cells in relation to SARS-CoV-2 and coronaviruses (dated by TCRdb to the early 2020s). In terms of the full investigation: In the ViraFEST assay, PBMCs were cultured with antigen for about 9 days, after which TCR beta CDR3s were sequenced to identify clonal expansions specific to the antigen. The Adaptive Biotechnologies TCR-sequencing kit was used for samples from a few pre-COVID donors and for the naive versus memory experiments, whereas the other data were Illumina-based. The negative reference condition was either a culture with an HIV-1 Nef peptide pool or a culture with no peptide. Patient-derived lymphoblastoid cell lines were used to map the HLA restriction of shared crossreactive spike epitopes. Expansion assays from other donors in the study were sequenced with a different, Illumina-based TCR-beta assay. Memory CD4+ T cell crossreactivity between SARS-CoV-2 and common cold coronavirus spike proteins was assessed at the TCR clonotype level in the study.

What the work shows at the level of the full study, not this receptor alone: Because the crossreactivity analysis focused on spike protein, crossreactivity against other viral proteins was not assessed. Compared with monoreactive clones, crossreactive clones had significantly weaker SARS-CoV-2-driven expansion, a result consistent with antigenic imprinting. Because no donor provided both pre-pandemic and post-infection samples, tracing the source of pre-existing responses was limited. Roughly 64% of donors had memory CD4+ clonotypes that crossrecognized SARS-CoV-2 and at least one common cold coronavirus spike. Small numbers of patients and of tested TCRs were a limitation of the study.

Library generation was performed with the immunoSEQ multiplex PCR assay. On the authors' methods: During preprocessing, nonproductive sequences were discarded, as were any CDR3s that did not begin with C, did not end with F or W, or were shorter than 7 amino acids. The MANAFEST web app identified antigen-specific clonotypes based on expansion compared with the reference and other culture wells. A clone counted as positive if significantly expanded in 2 of 3 replicate wells versus the reference culture at FDR below 0.05. For a clone to be considered positive, significant expansion relative to all other tandem wells and an odds ratio above 5 were also required. CDR3 homology was quantified as pairwise Levenshtein distance, calculated with the stringdist R package after three terminal residues were trimmed from each end. Drawn from immuneACCESS, this table holds only the in-frame rearrangements with V and J called that TCRdb kept. Clones are partly lost; checked studies trace under half to an unresolved V gene and leave the rest unexplained. V and J calls and clone size are as listed in that table; D and trimming were resolved from the DNA. In all, the sample holds 32,000 or so clones, and 70% to 85% of those were seen once. Roughly 14% of the sample comes from the top ten.

This receptor was obtained from a human donor in good health. The material sequenced was CD4+ T cells from PBMCs, cultured in vitro.

The DNA reads as follows: TGCGCCAGCAGCTTGACTGGGTCTGGAAACACCATATATTTT. Its protein reads: CASSLTGSGNTIYF. The chain is assembled from TRBV5-1 and TRBJ1-3; the D gene cannot be resolved reliably. The junction shows trimming of 1 base on V and 1 base on J, plus 6 bases between the germline ends. Inclusive of the bounding cysteine and phenylalanine, the CDR3 is 14 residues long. The retained sequence is limited to the CDR3, 42 bases, with the frame set at the first base. The germline V gene provides CDR1 SGHRS and CDR2 YFSETQ.